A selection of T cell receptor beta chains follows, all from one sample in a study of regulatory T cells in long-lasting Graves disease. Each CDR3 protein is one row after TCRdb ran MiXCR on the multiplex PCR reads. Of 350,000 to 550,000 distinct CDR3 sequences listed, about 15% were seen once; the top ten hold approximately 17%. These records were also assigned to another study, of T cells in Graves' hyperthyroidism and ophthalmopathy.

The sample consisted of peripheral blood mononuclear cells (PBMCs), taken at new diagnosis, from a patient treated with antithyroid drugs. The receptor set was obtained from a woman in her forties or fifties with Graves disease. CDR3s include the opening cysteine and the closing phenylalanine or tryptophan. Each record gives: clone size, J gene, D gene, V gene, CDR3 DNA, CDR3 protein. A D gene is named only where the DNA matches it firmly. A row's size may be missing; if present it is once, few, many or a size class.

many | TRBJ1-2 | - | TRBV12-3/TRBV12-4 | TGTGCCAGCAGCCAACAGGATAACCCTTATTATGGCTACACCTTC | CASSQQDNPYYGYTF
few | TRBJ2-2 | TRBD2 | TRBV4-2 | TGTGCCAGCAGCCAAGATCTACTAGCGGGAGTTCACGGGGAGCTGTTTTTT | CASSQDLLAGVHGELFF
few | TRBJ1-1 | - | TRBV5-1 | TGCGCCAGCAGCTTCCGTGAGGGGATGAACACTGAAGCTTTCTTT | CASSFREGMNTEAFF
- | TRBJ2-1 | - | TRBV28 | TGTGCCACCAGTTTTCATGGGGATGAGCAGTTCTTC | CATSFHGDEQFF
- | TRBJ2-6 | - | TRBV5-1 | TGCGCCAGCAGCTCTAGGGTATCTGGGGCCAACGTCCTGACTTTC | CASSSRVSGANVLTF
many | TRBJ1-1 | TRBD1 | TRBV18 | TGTGCCAGCTCACCATCCGGGGGACAGTACTCTGAAGCTTTCTTT | CASSPSGGQYSEAFF
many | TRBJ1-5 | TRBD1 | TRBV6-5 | TGTGCCAGCAGTTACGGGACAGGGGGCAATCAGCCCCAGCATTTT | CASSYGTGGNQPQHF
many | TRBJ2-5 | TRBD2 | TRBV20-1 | TGCAGTGCTAGAGAGGGGGGGCAAGAGACCCAGTACTTC | CSAREGGQETQYF
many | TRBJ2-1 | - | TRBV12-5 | TGTGCTAGTGGTTCCGCCGGTGTTGAGAACAATGAGCAGTTCTTC | CASGSAGVENNEQFF
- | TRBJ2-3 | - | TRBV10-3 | TGTGCCATCAGCCTCGGCCAGCTGAATACGCAGTATTTT | CAISLGQLNTQYF
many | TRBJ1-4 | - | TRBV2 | TGTGCCAGCAGTGAAGGAAGGCAGACTAATGAAAAACTGTTTTTT | CASSEGRQTNEKLFF
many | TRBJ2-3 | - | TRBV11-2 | TGTGCCAGCAGCTTAGTAGCTCCTGAAAACACAGATACGCAGTATTTT | CASSLVAPENTDTQYF
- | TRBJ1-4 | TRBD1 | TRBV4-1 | TGCGCCAGCAGCCATGCCGGGACAGCGGGTAATGAAAAACTGTTTTTT | CASSHAGTAGNEKLFF
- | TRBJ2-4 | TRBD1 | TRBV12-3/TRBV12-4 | TGTGCCAGCAGCAGAGGACAGGGCAACCTAAACATTCAGTACTTC | CASSRGQGNLNIQYF
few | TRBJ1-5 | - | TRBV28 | TGTGCCAGCAGTTCCCGGGGCGGTACTCAGGGTCATCAGCCCCAGCATTTT | CASSSRGGTQGHQPQHF
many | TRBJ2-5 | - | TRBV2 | TGTGCCAGCAGCGTAAGGGTTGGAGAGACCCAGTACTTC | CASSVRVGETQYF
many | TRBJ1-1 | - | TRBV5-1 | TGCGCCAGCAGCTTGAATGGGTTCGGAGCTTTCTTT | CASSLNGFGAFF
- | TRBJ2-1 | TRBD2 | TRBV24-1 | TGTGCCACCAGCACCTTCGGGTCTAGCGGGAGGGACAATGAGCAGTTCTTC | CATSTFGSSGRDNEQFF
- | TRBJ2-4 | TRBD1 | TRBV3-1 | TGTGCCAGCAGCCAAGATCTTTCGACAGGGTGGAATCAGTACTTC | CASSQDLSTGWNQYF
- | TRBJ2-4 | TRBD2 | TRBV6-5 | TGTGCCAGCAGTTCTAGCGGGGCCAAAAACATTCAGTACTTC | CASSSSGAKNIQYF
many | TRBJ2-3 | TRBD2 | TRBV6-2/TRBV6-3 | TGTGCCAGCAGTTACTTTGCTAGCGGGAGCACAGATACGCAGTATTTT | CASSYFASGSTDTQYF
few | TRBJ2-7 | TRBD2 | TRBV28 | TGTGCCAGCAGTCCCCCGGGGGTAGCGGGAGGGCCCTACGAGCAGTACTTC | CASSPPGVAGGPYEQYF
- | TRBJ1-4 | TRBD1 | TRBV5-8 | TGTGCCAGCTCCTACCAGGGGGGTTTGACGGTTGGTGAAAAACTGTTTTTT | CASSYQGGLTVGEKLFF
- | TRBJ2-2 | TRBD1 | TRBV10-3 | TGTGCCACCCAACGACAGGGCGCGAACACCGGGGAGCTGTTTTTT | CATQRQGANTGELFF
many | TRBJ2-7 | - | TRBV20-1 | TGCAGTGCTAGAGTGGAGTTGCCCACAGCCGAGCAGTACTTC | CSARVELPTAEQYF
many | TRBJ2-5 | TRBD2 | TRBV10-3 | TGTGCCATCAAATCGGGGACTAGCGGGAGAGTTGAGACCCAGTACTTC | CAIKSGTSGRVETQYF
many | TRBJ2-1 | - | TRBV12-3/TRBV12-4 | TGTGCCAGCAGTCCGACAGGTCCCTCCGGCGATGAGCAGTTCTTC | CASSPTGPSGDEQFF
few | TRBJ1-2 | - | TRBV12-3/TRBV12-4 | TGTGCCAGCAGTTTAAGTTTAGGGGGAATTCGGGGCTACACCTTC | CASSLSLGGIRGYTF
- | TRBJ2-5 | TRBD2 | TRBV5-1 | TGCGCCAGCCGTTCCATACTAGCGGGAGTAGAGACCCAGTACTTC | CASRSILAGVETQYF
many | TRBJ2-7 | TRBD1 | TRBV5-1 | TGCGCCAGCAGCCCCCGGGACAGAACCTACGAGCAGTACTTC | CASSPRDRTYEQYF
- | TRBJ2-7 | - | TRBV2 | TGTGCCAGCTCACCGGCCGGGCGGACCACCTACGAGCAGTACTTC | CASSPAGRTTYEQYF
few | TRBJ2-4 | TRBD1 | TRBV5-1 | TGCGCCAGCAGCTTAACCAGGGGGCGTGGAAACATTCAGTACTTC | CASSLTRGRGNIQYF
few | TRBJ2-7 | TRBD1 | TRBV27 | TGTGCCAGCAGTTTAGGCGGGACAGGGGTCGAGCAGTACTTC | CASSLGGTGVEQYF
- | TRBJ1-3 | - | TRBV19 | TGTGCCAGTAATCAGGGCTCTGGAAACACCATATATTTT | CASNQGSGNTIYF
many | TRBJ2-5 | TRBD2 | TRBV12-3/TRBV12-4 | TGTGCCAGCAGCGGGAGGGAGGAGACCCAGTACTTC | CASSGREETQYF
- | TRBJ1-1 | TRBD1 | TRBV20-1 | TGCAGTGCACCCCCCCTCAGGGGGCGCAGGGACACTGAAGCTTTCTTT | CSAPPLRGRRDTEAFF
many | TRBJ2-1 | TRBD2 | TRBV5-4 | TGTGCCAGCAGCCCCCGACTAGCGGGAGATGTCAATGAGCAGTTCTTC | CASSPRLAGDVNEQFF
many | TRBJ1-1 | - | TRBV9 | TGTGCCAGCAGCGTAGCTTCAGTGATGAACACTGAAGCTTTCTTT | CASSVASVMNTEAFF
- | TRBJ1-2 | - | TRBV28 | TGTGCCAGCAGTTTAGGAGACAGATTCTATGGCTACACCTTC | CASSLGDRFYGYTF
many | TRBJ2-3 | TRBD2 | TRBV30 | TGTGCCTGGCAACCGGGACTAGCTACAGATACGCAGTATTTT | CAWQPGLATDTQYF
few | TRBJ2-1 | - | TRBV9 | TGTGCCAGCAGCAGTTACAGGACTACCTACAATGAGCAGTTCTTC | CASSSYRTTYNEQFF
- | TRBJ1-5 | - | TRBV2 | TGTGCCAGCAGTGAATGGGGGGAGCCCCAGCATTTT | CASSEWGEPQHF
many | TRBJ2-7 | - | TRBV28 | TGTGCCAGCAGTTATTTCATACCCGGACAGCGCTACGAGCAGTACTTC | CASSYFIPGQRYEQYF
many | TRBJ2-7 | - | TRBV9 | TGTGCCAGCAGCTCATCTGGGACGGGGAACCCTAACTACGAGCAGTACTTC | CASSSSGTGNPNYEQYF
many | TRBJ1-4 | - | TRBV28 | TGTGCCAGCAGGTATTGGAAGGCGGCTAATGAAAAACTGTTTTTT | CASRYWKAANEKLFF
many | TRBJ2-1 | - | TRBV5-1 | TGTGCCAGCAGCTTAGCGCGGGGCAATGAGCAGTTCTTC | CASSLARGNEQFF
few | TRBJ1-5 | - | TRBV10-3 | TGTGCCATCAGTGAGTCTGCAGTAAATCAGCCCCAGCATTTT | CAISESAVNQPQHF
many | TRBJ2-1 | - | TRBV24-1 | TGTGCCACCAGTGATTTGTCTGCGGGATCCGGGTGGGTACACAATGAGCAGTTCTTC | CATSDLSAGSGWVHNEQFF
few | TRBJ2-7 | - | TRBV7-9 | TGTGCCAGCAACGCCGGGACTCCCTACGAGCAGTACTTC | CASNAGTPYEQYF
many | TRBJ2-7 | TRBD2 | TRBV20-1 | TGCAGTGGGGAGGGCAGGGAGGAGTACGAGCAGTACTTC | CSGEGREEYEQYF
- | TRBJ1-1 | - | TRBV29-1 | TGCAGCGTTGGCGGACCCGGTGGGTTACGAGGCACTGAAGCTTTCTTT | CSVGGPGGLRGTEAFF
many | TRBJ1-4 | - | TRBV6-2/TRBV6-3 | TGTGCCAGCAGTGAACTTCCGGGGCAGGATAATGAAAAACTGTTTTTT | CASSELPGQDNEKLFF
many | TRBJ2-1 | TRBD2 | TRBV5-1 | TGCGCCAGCAGCTTCCGACTAGCGGGAGCGGCTGTGGGCAATGAGCAGTTCTTC | CASSFRLAGAAVGNEQFF
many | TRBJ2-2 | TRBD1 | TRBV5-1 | TGTGCCAGCTCCCCCGGGACAGGGAACACCGGGGAGCTGTTTTTT | CASSPGTGNTGELFF
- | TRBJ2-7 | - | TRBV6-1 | TGTGCCAGCACCCCGGGACCATTCTACGAGCAGTACTTC | CASTPGPFYEQYF
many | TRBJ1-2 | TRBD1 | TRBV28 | TGTGCCAGCAGTTTACCTAAGGGACAGTTCTCGGGCGGCTACACCTTC | CASSLPKGQFSGGYTF
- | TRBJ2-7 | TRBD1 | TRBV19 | TGTGCCAGTAGTATGGGGACAGGACCTTACGAGCAGTACTTC | CASSMGTGPYEQYF
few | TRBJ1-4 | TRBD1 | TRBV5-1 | TGCGCCAGCAGCTTGGCCGACAGGGTTGGGGAAAAACTGTTTTTT | CASSLADRVGEKLFF
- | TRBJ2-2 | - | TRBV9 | TGTGCCAGCAAAAAAGGGGGGGCGCGGACCGGGGAGCTGTTTTTT | CASKKGGARTGELFF